Below, 22 T cell receptor beta chains from the same sample are listed, as sequenced in a study of TIL therapy for anti-PD-1-resistant metastatic lung cancer. Time point here: pre-treatment sample, taken before nivolumab and TIL therapy. Sequencing used immunoSEQ v3. Sequencing used immunoSEQ multiplex PCR; TCRdb keeps in-frame clones, though not all of them. The sample records under 70,000 clones, around nine tenths being singletons. The sample in question was blood, obtained at baseline. Receptors were obtained from a person aged 25-85 years with non-small cell lung cancer.

The genes are TRBV30 and TRBJ2-7; the match to TRBD1 covers 9 bases. In germline, CDR1 is GTSNPN, CDR2 SVGIG (reference sequence). The CDR3 covers 13 residues. V trimming: 1 base; J trimming: 6 bases; junction bases outside the gene matches: 4. CDR3: CAWSETGGSEQYF. CDR3 DNA sequence: TGTGCCTGGAGTGAGACAGGGGGAAGCGAGCAGTACTTC.

V usage is TRBV10-3 and J usage is TRBJ1-3, with D possibly matching TRBD1 (5 bases). CDR1 is ENHRY, CDR2 SYGVKD, per germline. Trimming removed 6 bases at V and 4 bases at J, with 13 bases between. CDR3 length: 14 amino acids. The CDR3 reads CAIRGGTGGNTIYF. In DNA form, the CDR3 reads TGTGCCATCAGGGGGGGGACTGGAGGAAACACCATATATTTT.

The CDR3 bases are TGCAGCGTTTCTGTCTTCAGGGACACCGGGGAGCTGTTTTTT. It yields the protein CSVSVFRDTGELFF. This chain uses TRBV29-1 with TRBJ2-2, with D tentatively TRBD1 (5 bases). This CDR3 is built from 14 residues. V lost 5 bases, J lost 3 bases, and 13 bases lay in between. Germline lookup yields CDR1 SQVTM and CDR2 ANQGSEA.

V is TRBV11-2 and J is TRBJ2-1; perhaps D is TRBD1 or TRBD2 (5 bases each). Trimming removed 1 base at V and 1 base at J, with 17 bases between. There are 18 residues in the CDR3. Per germline, CDR1 SGHAT and CDR2 FQNNGV. The CDR3 sequence: CASSLGGRTLQSYNEQFF. CDR3 bases: TGTGCCAGCAGCTTAGGGGGACGGACACTCCAATCCTACAATGAGCAGTTCTTC.

This chain connects TRBV4-1 to TRBJ2-1; D is unclear. Germline assignment: CDR1 MGHRA and CDR2 YSYEKL. This CDR3 spans 17 amino acids. DNA for the CDR3: TGCGCAGCCTCACCCCGGGCCCTTGTCAGCGCCTACAATGAGCAGTTCTTC. Translated, it gives CAASPRALVSAYNEQFF.

This chain links TRBV4-1 with TRBJ2-1; 9 bases match TRBD2. Germline V gene sequence: CDR1 MGHRA, CDR2 YSYEKL. The V segment lost 3 bases and the J segment 9 bases; nucleotides outside the gene matches: 12. This CDR3 is built from 16 residues. CDR3 sequence: CASSQVDMGLAGEQFF. The CDR3 DNA follows: TGCGCCAGCAGCCAGGTAGATATGGGACTAGCTGGTGAGCAGTTCTTC.

The V gene is TRBV9, the J gene TRBJ1-4, with D possibly TRBD1 on 5 matching bases. The CDR3 is made up of 16 amino acids. CDR1 and CDR2 from the germline V gene are SGDLS and YYNGEE. The V gene lost 0 bases and the J gene lost 0 bases, with 9 bases spanning the gap. The CDR3 sequence: CASSVGLGATNEKLFF. The CDR3 nucleotides are TGTGCCAGCAGCGTAGGTCTGGGGGCAACTAATGAAAAACTGTTTTTT.

The chain couples TRBV18 to TRBJ2-2; 9 bases are shared with TRBD1. The germline gives CDR1 KGHSH, CDR2 LQKENI. Trimming took 3 bases from V and 5 from J; bases not matched to a gene: 7. The CDR3 runs to 16 residues. CDR3 coding DNA: TGTGCCAGCTCACCTCCCGGGACAGGGAGGACCGGGGAGCTGTTTTTT. Protein: CASSPPGTGRTGELFF.

The gene calls are TRBV18 and TRBJ2-2; D gene uncertain. V dropped 3 bases and J dropped 0 bases, with 11 bases sitting between them. The CDR3 totals 16 residues. Germline CDR1 KGHSH, CDR2 LQKENI. CDR3 coding DNA: TGTGCCAGCTCACCGTATCTGGGATCGAACACCGGGGAGCTGTTTTTT. Translation gives CASSPYLGSNTGELFF.

This chain uses TRBV7-3 with TRBJ2-2, with D unresolved. Germline V gene lookup returns CDR1 SGHTA and CDR2 FQGTGA. The CDR3 is 15 residues long. The V end was cut by 2 bases, the J end by 6 bases, with 13 bases between. The CDR3 region is CASSLSAGQAGELFF. As DNA, the CDR3 is TGTGCCAGCAGCTTATCAGCCGGGCAGGCCGGGGAGCTGTTTTTT.

CDR3 in DNA: TGTGCCTGGAGTGAGGGGCAGGGCTACGAGCAGTACTTC. Translating gives CAWSEGQGYEQYF. The V gene is TRBV30, the J gene TRBJ2-7, with D perhaps TRBD1 (5 bases). V shed 1 base and J shed 3 bases, with 10 bases lying between them. CDR1 is GTSNPN, CDR2 SVGIG, per germline (reference sequence). The CDR3 is 13 amino acids.

The chain joins TRBV4-1 to TRBJ2-7; TRBD2 matches 9 bases. The germline gives CDR1 MGHRA, CDR2 YSYEKL. The CDR3 contains 15 residues. Trimming at V came to 5 bases and at J to 6 bases, leaving 11 bases not matched to a gene. This chain's CDR3 is CASSVMFLAGCEQYF. CDR3 sequence (DNA): TGCGCCAGCAGCGTCATGTTTCTAGCGGGATGCGAGCAGTACTTC.

This clone was counted only a few times. The chain uses TRBV15 and TRBJ1-1; a possible D gene is TRBD1 (5 bases). V dropped 5 bases and J dropped 2 bases, with 15 bases sitting between them. Per germline, CDR1 LNHNV and CDR2 YYDKDF (reference sequence). This CDR3 is 15 amino acids long. CDR3 amino acids: CATSPFGQTNTEAFF. CDR3 nucleotide sequence: TGTGCCACCAGCCCGTTCGGACAAACAAACACTGAAGCTTTCTTT.

The gene calls are TRBV7-9 and TRBJ2-6, with D perhaps TRBD2 (6 bases). CDR3 size: 17 residues. Germline-derived CDR1 and CDR2 are SEHNR and FQNEAQ (reference sequence). V was cut by 0 bases and J by 4 bases, with 13 bases left in between. The CDR3 nucleotides read TGTGCCAGCAGCTTAGCGACGAGGGGAGGCGGGGCCAACGTCCTGACTTTC. Its protein product is CASSLATRGGGANVLTF. Variable domain in full (rest from reference TRBV7-9 and TRBJ2-6): DTGVSQNPRHKITKRGQNVTFRCDPISEHNRLYWYRQTLGQGPEFLTYFQNEAQLEKSRLLSDRFSAERPKGSFSTLEIQRTEQGDSAMYLCASSLATRGGGANVLTFGAGSRLTVL.

V usage is TRBV6-5 and J usage is TRBJ1-4; 7 bases are shared with TRBD1. The CDR3 has 14 residues. After removal of 5 bases from V and 5 bases from J, the junction contained 5 bases not matched to a gene. The germline gives CDR1 MNHEY, CDR2 SVGAGI. The CDR3 protein is CASSLGQKNEKLFF. DNA for the CDR3: TGTGCCAGCAGTCTGGGACAGAAGAATGAAAAACTGTTTTTT.

The rearrangement uses TRBV28 and TRBJ2-7; D is undetermined. The germline V and J ends were trimmed by 4 bases and 4 bases, with 14 bases remaining between them. The CDR3 sequence is 14 residues long. Per the germline V gene, CDR1 is MDHEN and CDR2 is SYDVKM. The CDR3 nucleotides are TGTGCCAGCAGTTCTCGGACGGAGCAATACGAGCAGTACTTC. This sequence encodes CASSSRTEQYEQYF.

V and J are TRBV6-5 and TRBJ1-2, with 7 positions matching TRBD1. Germline assignment: CDR1 MNHEY and CDR2 SVGAGI. J was trimmed by 2 bases and V by 5 bases; bases with no gene match: 8. The CDR3 is 15 residues long. DNA for the CDR3: TGTGCCAGCAGTACCCGGGGAGGGGGCAACTATGGCTACACCTTC. It encodes CASSTRGGGNYGYTF.

The chain joins TRBV5-1 to TRBJ1-1; D perhaps matches TRBD1 (5 bases). This CDR3 is 14 amino acids long. The germline gives CDR1 SGHRS, CDR2 YFSETQ. The germline V and J ends were trimmed by 0 bases and 4 bases, with 10 bases remaining between them. The CDR3 region is CASSLVLGGTEAFF. The CDR3 bases are TGCGCCAGCAGCTTGGTTCTGGGGGGCACTGAAGCTTTCTTT.

This chain connects TRBV12-2 to TRBJ1-5; TRBD1, the table's D call, lacks a check against the DNA. TRBV12-2 is an annotated pseudogene. The CDR3 has 14 residues. The CDR3 is CASRQTGNFQPQHF. The CDR3 nucleotides read TGTGCAAGTCGACAGACAGGGAATTTCCAGCCCCAGCATTTT.

The chain employs TRBV6-5 and TRBJ2-7; 8 nucleotides line up with TRBD1. The ends lost 5 bases at V and 3 bases at J; junction bases unmatched: 6. Germline-derived CDR1 and CDR2 are MNHEY and SVGAGI. The length of the CDR3 is 14 residues. The CDR3 region has the DNA TGTGCCAGCAGTCACCGACAGGGGAGCTACGAGCAGTACTTC. It translates to CASSHRQGSYEQYF.

J is TRBJ2-3 and V is TRBV29-1; TRBD1 might be the D (5 bases). This CDR3 has 11 residues. CDR1 and CDR2 from the germline V gene are SQVTM and ANQGSEA. Trimming shortened V by 6 bases and J by 6 bases, and 10 bases separated the two germline ends. The CDR3 nucleotides are TGCAGCGTACTGAAGGGGGATACGCAGTATTTT. Translated: CSVLKGDTQYF.

The chain couples TRBV10-3 to TRBJ1-1; weak D call: TRBD1 (5 bases). The CDR3 is 12 amino acids. The germline V gene has CDR1 ENHRY and CDR2 SYGVKD. V lost 10 bases, J lost 2 bases, and 11 bases lay in between. The CDR3 reads CASRGTNTEAFF. CDR3 bases: TGTGCCAGCAGAGGGACTAACACTGAAGCTTTCTTT.